The 22 T cell receptor beta chains presented below share a single source sample, sequenced in a study of regulatory T cells in long-lasting Graves disease. Researchers made TCR beta libraries by using iRepertoire HTBI primers and running Arm-PCR on CDR3 regions. TCRdb called the multiplex PCR reads again in MiXCR, with one record for every CDR3 protein. The sample shows some 250,000 distinct CDR3 sequences, more than 15% of them seen only once. This sample's time point: newly diagnosed GD, antithyroid drugs for less than 3 months. With RNA extracted from PBMCs as input, the TCR library was made. Separately, the same data were catalogued under a study of T cells in Graves' hyperthyroidism and ophthalmopathy.

Sequencing used peripheral blood mononuclear cells (PBMCs), obtained at new diagnosis, from a patient treated with antithyroid drugs. The receptors shown here come from a woman aged 30 to 39 with Graves disease.

The rearrangement joins TRBV19 to TRBJ2-7; TRBD1 matches 9 bases. V shed 0 bases and J 2 bases; nucleotides not matched to a gene: 5. The V gene's germline CDR1 is LNHDA and CDR2 SQIVND (reference sequence). CDR3 length: 16 amino acids. In nucleotides, the CDR3 is TGTGCCAGTAGTATAGAGGGACAGGGACCTGCCTACGAGCAGTACTTC. Protein sequence: CASSIEGQGPAYEQYF.

Remarks on this clonotype: This may come from a read error, since a much larger clone is one base off. V and J are TRBV18 and TRBJ2-7; a weak D match, TRBD1 (6 bases). The germline gives CDR1 KGHSH, CDR2 LQKENI. This CDR3 comprises 16 residues. The CDR3: CVSSNGRSAGAYEQYF. In DNA form, the CDR3 reads TGTGTCAGCTCAAATGGACGATCGGCAGGGGCCTACGAGCAGTACTTC. The full variable domain, in which reference TRBV18 and TRBJ2-7 provide the parts outside the CDR3, is NAGVMQNPRHLVRRRGQEARLRCSPMKGHSHVYWYRQLPEEGLKFMVYLQKENIIDESGMPKERFSAEFPKEGPSILRIQQVVRGDSAAYFCVSSNGRSAGAYEQYFGPGTRLTVT.

This clonotype was picked up many times. The chain couples TRBV15 to TRBJ1-1; D uncertain. The germline gives CDR1 LNHNV, CDR2 YYDKDF (reference sequence). Trimming removed 2 bases from V and 3 bases from J, with 7 bases in between. The CDR3 runs 13 residues. The CDR3 nucleotides read TGTGCCACCAGCAGATCCCAGGACACTGAAGCTTTCTTT. It codes for CATSRSQDTEAFF.

There are many counts of this clonotype. This chain connects TRBV2 to TRBJ1-2, with 7 bases identical to TRBD1. The CDR3 consists of 14 residues. CDR1 SNHLY and CDR2 FYNNEI come from the germline V gene. The ends lost 2 bases at V and 4 bases at J; junction bases unmatched: 4. CDR3 region: CASSESGTAYGYTF. CDR3 DNA sequence: TGTGCCAGCAGTGAAAGTGGGACAGCCTATGGCTACACCTTC. Full variable domain (missing parts from reference TRBV2 and TRBJ1-2): EPEVTQTPSHQVTQMGQEVILRCVPISNHLYFYWYRQILGQKVEFLVSFYNNEISEKSEIFDDQFSVERPDGSNFTLKIRSTKLEDSAMYFCASSESGTAYGYTFGSGTRLTVV.

The CDR3 DNA follows: TGTGCCAGCAGTTCCCGAACAGGGCCATACGAGCAGTACTTC. Translated: CASSSRTGPYEQYF. This chain uses TRBV27 with TRBJ2-7; D may be TRBD1 (6 bases). Trimming shortened V by 4 bases and J by 4 bases, and 14 bases separated the two germline ends. The CDR3 sequence is 14 residues long. CDR1 is MNHEY and CDR2 is SMNVEV in the germline V gene (reference sequence).

This clonotype was seen ten or more times. An end of the junction does not agree with germline; a read error may underlie this. The chain uses TRBV5-5 and TRBJ1-2, with D hard to call. The CDR3 is 12 amino acids. CDR1 and CDR2 from the germline V gene are SGHKS and YYEKEE (reference sequence). The CDR3 bases are TGCGCCAGCAGCCGGGATAACTATGGCTACACCTTC. Translating gives CASSRDNYGYTF.

This clonotype occurred a few times. The chain joins TRBV6-5 to TRBJ1-4; D gene ambiguous. CDR1 is MNHEY and CDR2 is SVGAGI in the germline V gene. The germline V and J ends were trimmed by 2 bases and 0 bases, with 4 bases remaining between them. The CDR3 extends over 14 amino acids. The CDR3 DNA follows: TGTGCCAGCAGTTACAGAACAACTAATGAAAAACTGTTTTTT. This translates into CASSYRTTNEKLFF.

V gene TRBV5-8 combines with J gene TRBJ2-4; D tentatively reads TRBD1 or TRBD2 (6 bases each). The germline V and J ends were trimmed by 4 bases and 8 bases, with 13 bases remaining between them. The CDR3 has 13 residues. Germline CDR1 reads SGHTS; CDR2 reads YDEGEE. CDR3 loop: CASSRGLGDIQYF. DNA for the CDR3: TGTGCCAGCAGCCGGGGGCTGGGGGACATTCAGTACTTC.

This clonotype was seen many times. Here the CDR3 reads CSAPSGAVETQYF. The DNA for the CDR3 is TGCAGTGCTCCATCCGGGGCCGTCGAGACCCAGTACTTC. This rearrangement joins TRBV20-1 to TRBJ2-5; D might be TRBD1 or TRBD2, each matching 5 bases. Germline CDR1 and CDR2: DFQATT and SNEGSKA (reference sequence). V was clipped by 5 bases and J by 5 bases, with 15 bases between them. This CDR3 region has 13 residues.

The gene calls are TRBV5-6 and TRBJ1-6, with D unclear. Trimming took 1 base from V and 6 from J, leaving 14 bases between them. This CDR3 contains 16 residues. From germline, CDR1 is SGHDT and CDR2 YYEEEE. This CDR3 reads CASSLWMEVCNSPLHF. Written as DNA, the CDR3 is TGTGCCAGCAGCTTGTGGATGGAGGTTTGTAATTCACCCCTCCACTTT.

A remark on this clonotype: The DNA is left out, because the CDR3 cannot be placed on it with certainty; the CDR3 is given as TCRdb lists it. The V gene is TRBV2, the J gene TRBJ1-4; the table gives TRBD1 as D, unverified against the DNA. CDR1 is SNHLY, CDR2 FYNNEI, per germline. Inclusive of both ends, the CDR3 amounts to 19 amino acids. This CDR3 reads CASSTDYEQYFGPGEKLFF.

This clonotype was detected ten times or more. This chain links TRBV12-3 or TRBV12-4 with TRBJ2-7; TRBD1 might be the D (6 bases). Trimming removed 6 bases at V and 0 bases at J, with 12 bases between. The CDR3 sequence is 14 residues long. The CDR3 sequence: CASRHTGYSYEQYF. The CDR3 coding sequence is TGTGCCAGCAGGCATACAGGGTACTCCTACGAGCAGTACTTC.

This clonotype has a count of ten or more. J is TRBJ2-7 and V is TRBV7-2, with a weak D call TRBD1 (6 bases). V shed 0 bases and J shed 3 bases, with 9 bases lying between them. CDR1 is SGHTA and CDR2 is FQGNSA in the germline V gene. CDR3 length: 14 residues. The CDR3 here is CASSLARGRYEQYF. DNA of the CDR3: TGTGCCAGCAGCTTAGCCAGGGGCCGCTACGAGCAGTACTTC.

This clonotype was observed many times. The chain joins TRBV7-8 to TRBJ1-4; 10 nucleotides agree with TRBD1. This CDR3 contains 15 residues. In germline, CDR1 is SGHVS, CDR2 FQNEAQ. V lost 5 bases to trimming and J lost 8 bases; unmatched junction nucleotides: 8. The CDR3 coding sequence is TGTGCCAGCAGCGCCCGGCGGGACAGGGGCGAAAAACTGTTTTTT. Its translation: CASSARRDRGEKLFF.

The chain recombines TRBV4-2 with TRBJ2-2; D perhaps matches TRBD1 (6 bases). The length of the CDR3 is 15 residues. V dropped 1 base and J dropped 6 bases, with 12 bases sitting between them. Germline CDR1 is LGHNA and CDR2 is YNFKEQ. CDR3 DNA: TGTGCCAGCAGCCAAGTGAGCAGGGGCTCCGGGGAGCTGTTTTTT. Its protein is CASSQVSRGSGELFF.

This clonotype was detected ten times or more. The DNA of the CDR3 is TGCGCCAGCAGCGACACTGCAACTAATGAAAAACTGTTTTTT. Translated, it gives CASSDTATNEKLFF. This chain links TRBV5-1 with TRBJ1-4, with no clear D. The V gene's germline CDR1 is SGHRS and CDR2 YFSETQ. V was shortened by 4 bases and J by 0 bases, with 7 bases between the two germline ends. The CDR3 is 14 amino acids.

This clonotype was observed a handful of times. This sequence may be a read error, since a much larger clone differs from it by one base. The rearrangement links TRBV13 to TRBJ1-1; tentative D call: TRBD1 (5 bases). Germline V lookup: CDR1 PRHDT, CDR2 FYEKMQ (reference sequence). CDR3 size: 12 residues. The CDR3 protein is CASSLLGDKASF. The CDR3 nucleotides are TGTGCCAGCAGCTTACTGGGGGATAAAGCTTCCTTT.

The chain couples TRBV9 to TRBJ1-5; D ambiguous. The CDR3 length is 15 residues. V lost 0 bases and J 1 base, leaving 8 bases between the germline ends. Germline CDR1 is SGDLS and CDR2 is YYNGEE. CDR3 amino acids: CASSVDAWSNQPQHF. CDR3 sequence (DNA): TGTGCCAGCAGCGTAGACGCATGGAGCAATCAGCCCCAGCATTTT.

This clonotype was counted at least ten times. This chain uses TRBV2 with TRBJ2-1; 10 positions match TRBD2. Germline-derived CDR1 and CDR2 are SNHLY and FYNNEI. V gave up 4 bases and J gave up 9 bases; unmatched junction bases: 9. The length of the CDR3 is 15 residues. Here the CDR3 reads CASSASGGALPEQFF. The CDR3 coding sequence is TGTGCCAGCAGTGCTAGCGGGGGCGCGCTGCCTGAGCAGTTCTTC.

The gene calls are TRBV14 and TRBJ1-1; no definite D call. The V end was cut by 0 bases, the J end by 6 bases, with 14 bases between. Germline V CDR1 and CDR2: SGHDN, FVKESK. The CDR3 is made up of 15 amino acids. For the CDR3, the DNA is TGTGCCAGCAGCCAAGAATTCCTTCTAAACTCTGAAGCTTTCTTT. This translates into CASSQEFLLNSEAFF.

This clonotype was counted once. V gene TRBV28 combines with J gene TRBJ2-7; 9 nucleotides agree with TRBD1. The V gene's germline CDR1 is MDHEN and CDR2 SYDVKM. V trimming: 5 bases; J trimming: 1 base; junction bases outside the gene matches: 9. The CDR3 runs to 16 residues. The CDR3 region has the DNA TGTGCCAGCAGTGTAACCGGGACAGGGCGTTCCTACGAGCAGTACTTC. This translates into CASSVTGTGRSYEQYF.

This clonotype was seen many times. The chain joins TRBV6-1 to TRBJ1-2, with 7 positions matching TRBD1. The germline V gene encodes CDR1 MNHNS and CDR2 SASEGT. This CDR3 contains 12 residues. V lost 0 bases and J lost 12; bases outside the gene matches: 4. CDR3 bases: TGTGCCAGCAGTGAAGCCCGGGACAGAAACACCTTC. Amino acid sequence: CASSEARDRNTF.